What follows describes a single T cell receptor (beta chain). Researchers ran the PCR with 60 Vbeta and 13 Jbeta primers. Data came from immunoSEQ multiplex PCR; TCRdb stores just in-frame clones and leaves some out. The sample lists about 160,000 clones; around 75% were seen once. V lost 8 bases and J lost 7; bases outside the gene matches: 13. Germline V gene sequence: CDR1 WNHNN, CDR2 SYGVQD (reference sequence). This CDR3 is 17 amino acids long. This sample was taken from a study of cytomegalovirus exposure and HLA in healthy donors. The clonotype originates from a female donor in good health and CMV-seronegative. The V and J genes are TRBV10-1 and TRBJ2-1; 14 bases fit TRBD2. The sequenced material came from PBMCs. The DNA for the CDR3 is TGCGCCAGCCGGGGACTAGCGGGAGCCAATGGTGGGAATGAGCAGTTCTTC. It translates to CASRGLAGANGGNEQFF.